The next 7 T cell receptor beta chains were all read from a single sample in a study of T cell changes during pregnancy in multiple sclerosis (dated by TCRdb to about 2019). Library preparation used the immunoSEQ multiplex PCR assay. TCRdb obtained this table from immuneACCESS and retained in-frame rearrangements with V and J assigned. These tables miss some clones; where compared with another copy, unresolved V genes account for less than half of the shortfall, and the remainder is unexplained. The sample table holds approximately 63,000 clones, of which 75% to 95% were seen once. The ten largest account for over 1% of the sample. The input for sequencing was peripheral blood, taken after pregnancy. The receptors were gathered from a female donor in good health, enrolled as a control in a pregnancy study.

The chain recombines TRBV5-1 with TRBJ2-7; 7 bases fit TRBD2. J lost 2 bases, V lost 0 bases, and 5 bases had no gene match. Germline lookup yields CDR1 SGHRS and CDR2 YFSETQ. CDR3 length equals 15 residues. CDR3 in DNA: TGCGCCAGCAGCTTGGATGCGGGGGAAACCTACGAGCAGTACTTC. Its translation is CASSLDAGETYEQYF.

V is TRBV4-3 and J is TRBJ1-1; no reliable D call. Trimming shortened V by 1 base and J by 2 bases, and 8 bases separated the two germline ends. This CDR3 comprises 14 residues. CDR1 and CDR2 from the germline V gene are LGHNA and YSLEER. CDR3 in DNA: TGCGCCAGCAGCCAAGGTGCGGGTAACACTGAAGCTTTCTTT. Its protein is CASSQGAGNTEAFF.

The chain has TRBV29-1 and TRBJ2-7; maybe TRBD2 (5 bases). Trimming took 7 bases from V and 2 from J, leaving 12 bases between them. Germline V gene data show CDR1 as SQVTM and CDR2 as ANQGSEA. CDR3 length equals 12 residues. In DNA, the CDR3 is TGCAGCGCGGGCGGGTCTACCTACGAGCAGTACTTC. It is translated as CSAGGSTYEQYF.

Only a few counts were recorded for this clone. The chain couples TRBV4-3 to TRBJ1-6; 10 bases are a match to TRBD1. V trimming: 0 bases; J trimming: 10 bases; junction bases outside the gene matches: 6. The CDR3 is made up of 16 amino acids. The germline V gene has CDR1 LGHNA and CDR2 YSLEER. This CDR3 is CASSQEWGQGTSPLHF. The DNA of the CDR3 is TGCGCCAGCAGCCAAGAATGGGGACAGGGGACGTCACCCCTCCACTTT.

The chain recombines TRBV2 with TRBJ1-4; no firm D call. The CDR3 loop spans 15 amino acids. CDR1 is SNHLY and CDR2 is FYNNEI in the germline V gene. V gave up 5 bases and J gave up 8 bases, with 18 bases separating them. Written as DNA, the CDR3 is TGTGCCAGCAGTTCCGGGAACCAAGGGCACGAAAAACTGTTTTTT. Translating gives CASSSGNQGHEKLFF.

This clone has only one observation. The V and J genes are TRBV5-6 and TRBJ1-5; a possible D gene is TRBD1 (6 bases). Germline CDR1 reads SGHDT; CDR2 reads YYEEEE. Trimming stripped 2 bases from V and 2 bases from J, with 11 bases between. The CDR3 covers 15 residues. CDR3 in amino acids: CASSLQGTGNQPQHF. The CDR3, as DNA: TGTGCCAGCAGCTTACAGGGTACGGGCAATCAGCCCCAGCATTTT.

The chain links TRBV10-3 to TRBJ1-6; D gene uncertain. The germline V gene has CDR1 ENHRY and CDR2 SYGVKD. The CDR3 sequence is 15 residues long. Trimming left V 6 bases short and J 7 bases short, with 16 bases between. The CDR3 DNA sequence: TGTGCCATCAGGGAGGAGGCCGTCGTGAATTCACCCCTCCACTTT. Its translation: CAIREEAVVNSPLHF.